Below, 25 T cell receptor beta chains from the same sample are listed, as sequenced in a study of technical replicates of blood from several donors. Sequencing used immunoSEQ multiplex PCR; TCRdb keeps in-frame clones, though not all of them. This sample has nearly 80,000 clones, with 96% found just once. Sequenced sample: T cells isolated from PBMCs. The source is a human donor in good health.

This clone was seen a single time. The rearrangement uses TRBV4-1 and TRBJ2-5; 9 nucleotides match TRBD2. Germline V CDR1 and CDR2: MGHRA, YSYEKL. The CDR3 consists of 16 residues. V shed 1 base and J 1 base; nucleotides not matched to a gene: 4. CDR3 nucleotide sequence: TGCGCCAGCAGCCAAGGCCGGCGGGAGGGCCAAGAGACCCAGTACTTC. It translates to CASSQGRREGQETQYF.

The genes are TRBV10-3 and TRBJ2-5; 9 positions agree with TRBD1. V gave up 4 bases and J gave up 5 bases; unmatched junction bases: 2. From germline, CDR1 is ENHRY and CDR2 SYGVKD. The CDR3 consists of 13 residues. The CDR3 loop is CAISGDRVETQYF. DNA of the CDR3: TGTGCCATCAGTGGGGACAGGGTGGAGACCCAGTACTTC.

The chain joins TRBV19 to TRBJ2-1, with TRBD2 as a possible D gene (5 bases). Deletions cut 9 bases from V and 4 bases from J, with 19 bases between. Germline-derived CDR1 and CDR2 are LNHDA and SQIVND (reference sequence). The CDR3 contains 15 residues. The CDR3 sequence is CASSPSSGEYNEQFF. The DNA for the CDR3 is TGTGCCAGCTCTCCGAGCAGCGGCGAATACAATGAGCAGTTCTTC.

This clone has only one observation. This chain connects TRBV7-9 to TRBJ2-1; 9 bases align to TRBD2. The germline V gene encodes CDR1 SEHNR and CDR2 FQNEAQ (reference sequence). J gave up 3 bases and V 4 bases, and 16 bases lay outside the gene matches. There are 19 residues in the CDR3. CDR3 coding DNA: TGTGCCAGCAGCTCCCGTAGCCGGAGCGGGAGGATCAACTACAATGAGCAGTTCTTC. Residues: CASSSRSRSGRINYNEQFF. Filled out from reference TRBV7-9 and TRBJ2-1, the complete variable domain reads DTGVSQNPRHKITKRGQNVTFRCDPISEHNRLYWYRQTLGQGPEFLTYFQNEAQLEKSRLLSDRFSAERPKGSFSTLEIQRTEQGDSAMYLCASSSRSRSGRINYNEQFFGPGTRLTVL.

The V call is TRBV11-2, the J call TRBJ2-1; D may be TRBD2 (5 bases). Per germline, CDR1 SGHAT and CDR2 FQNNGV. CDR3 size: 19 residues. Trimming took 3 bases from V and 5 from J, leaving 26 bases between them. The chain's CDR3 is CASSFNLRGPIEINNEQFF. DNA for the CDR3: TGTGCCAGCAGCTTTAATCTGCGAGGGCCGATAGAAATAAACAATGAGCAGTTCTTC.

This clone was detected only once. The chain uses TRBV19 and TRBJ2-2, with D perhaps TRBD2 (6 bases). The germline V gene encodes CDR1 LNHDA and CDR2 SQIVND (reference sequence). Trimming removed 7 bases from V and 6 bases from J, with 24 bases in between. This CDR3 region has 17 residues. CDR3 DNA sequence: TGTGCCAGTACGATTATATATCGGGACGGAGGGGCCGGGGAGCTGTTTTTT. Its protein is CASTIIYRDGGAGELFF.

The gene calls are TRBV6-5 and TRBJ2-3; 9 nucleotides line up with TRBD1. This CDR3 is 15 amino acids long. The J segment lost 5 bases and the V segment lost 7 bases, leaving 10 bases of the junction unmatched. Germline V gene lookup returns CDR1 MNHEY and CDR2 SVGAGI. CDR3 residues: CASTLSRGQGDTQYF. The CDR3 DNA reads TGTGCCAGCACCCTCAGCCGGGGACAGGGAGATACGCAGTATTTT.

The V gene is TRBV6-1, the J gene TRBJ2-1; the match to TRBD1 covers 12 bases. CDR1 and CDR2 (germline): MNHNS, SASEGT. The CDR3 has 13 amino acids. Unmatched junction bases numbered 6, after V lost 10 bases and J lost 8 bases. The CDR3 nucleotides are TGTGCCATCCCGGGACAGGGGGCTTATGAGCAGTTCTTC. This codes for CAIPGQGAYEQFF.

The chain employs TRBV5-1 and TRBJ2-3, with a tentative D call TRBD2 (6 bases). The CDR3 spans 16 residues. CDR1 and CDR2 (germline): SGHRS, YFSETQ. Trimming removed 4 bases at V and 5 bases at J, with 20 bases between. CDR3 region: CASSGQTGSDVDTQYF. CDR3 nucleotides: TGCGCCAGCAGCGGCCAGACCGGGAGTGATGTAGATACGCAGTATTTT.

The chain is built from TRBV5-4 and TRBJ2-1; weak D call: TRBD2 (6 bases). The V end lost 7 bases, the J end lost 10 bases, and 9 bases lay between the germline ends. The V gene's germline CDR1 is SGHNT and CDR2 YYREEE (reference sequence). CDR3 length: 10 residues. CDR3 sequence reads: CASGAGEQFF. CDR3 bases: TGTGCCAGCGGGGCGGGAGAGCAGTTCTTC.

V is TRBV27 and J is TRBJ2-4; tentatively, D is TRBD1 (7 bases). V dropped 6 bases and J dropped 0 bases, with 12 bases sitting between them. The CDR3 contains 15 residues. Germline V gives CDR1 MNHEY, CDR2 SMNVEV (reference sequence). The CDR3 loop reads CASRRQGLAKNIQYF. The CDR3 DNA reads as TGTGCCAGCAGAAGACAGGGACTAGCCAAAAACATTCAGTACTTC.

This chain joins TRBV2 and TRBJ2-7, with 7 bases lining up with TRBD2. The CDR3 length is 13 residues. The trim removed 8 bases at V and 2 bases at J, leaving 6 bases unmatched. CDR1 and CDR2 from the germline V gene are SNHLY and FYNNEI. CDR3 sequence reads: CASLSGVAYEQYF. The CDR3 DNA sequence: TGTGCCAGCTTAAGCGGGGTGGCCTACGAGCAGTACTTC.

With respect to this clone: One end of the junction fails to match germline, which may point to a read error. The genes are TRBV12-5 and TRBJ2-1; 11 bases agree with TRBD2. From germline, CDR1 is LGHNT and CDR2 FRNRAP. CDR3 length: 13 residues. The CDR3: CASGLDTSGRRLF. The CDR3, as DNA: TGTGCTAGTGGTTTGGACACTAGCGGGAGAAGGCTCTTC.

This chain joins TRBV30 and TRBJ2-1, with 8 bases identical to TRBD2. CDR3 length equals 17 residues. From germline, CDR1 is GTSNPN and CDR2 SVGIG (reference sequence). The ends lost 0 bases at V and 9 bases at J; junction bases unmatched: 16. The chain's CDR3 is CAWSVSWGAGGGSEQFF. CDR3 DNA: TGTGCCTGGAGTGTAAGCTGGGGGGCGGGAGGAGGGAGTGAGCAGTTCTTC.

This rearrangement joins TRBV30 to TRBJ1-3, with D tentatively TRBD1 (6 bases). From germline, CDR1 is GTSNPN and CDR2 SVGIG (reference sequence). V was pared by 2 bases and J by 0 bases, with 17 bases between. This CDR3 has 17 residues. Here the CDR3 reads CAWSNEGVGTSGNTIYF. As DNA, the CDR3 is TGTGCCTGGAGTAACGAGGGGGTCGGTACCTCTGGAAACACCATATATTTT.

The chain is built from TRBV15 and TRBJ2-7, with 7 bases matching TRBD1. The CDR3 sequence is 16 residues long. Germline values: CDR1 LNHNV, CDR2 YYDKDF (reference sequence). V trimming: 5 bases; J trimming: 0 bases; junction bases outside the gene matches: 10. CDR3 protein: CATSADTGVDSYEQYF. CDR3 coding DNA: TGTGCCACCAGCGCAGATACAGGGGTGGACTCCTACGAGCAGTACTTC.

The chain recombines TRBV27 with TRBJ2-7, with a weak D call TRBD1 (6 bases). Germline V gene lookup returns CDR1 MNHEY and CDR2 SMNVEV (reference sequence). The CDR3 runs 14 residues. The V and J ends lost 5 bases and 0 bases respectively, with 11 bases between them. CDR3 DNA: TGTGCCAGCAGTGAGGGACACTTCTCCTACGAGCAGTACTTC. Its protein is CASSEGHFSYEQYF.

This chain connects TRBV28 to TRBJ2-3, with D uncertain. This CDR3 spans 16 amino acids. Germline CDR1 reads MDHEN; CDR2 reads SYDVKM. V lost 2 bases and J lost 3, with 15 bases in between. CDR3 protein: CASSLNWIASTDTQYF. CDR3 bases: TGTGCCAGCAGTTTAAATTGGATAGCTAGTACAGATACGCAGTATTTT.

The V call is TRBV12-5, the J call TRBJ2-1; possibly TRBD2 for D (6 bases). This CDR3 contains 18 residues. The V and J ends lost 4 bases and 3 bases respectively, with 22 bases between them. CDR1 and CDR2 from the germline V gene are LGHNT and FRNRAP. The CDR3 DNA reads TGTGCTAGTGGTTCCCCCTCAACCGGGACTCCGGACTACAATGAGCAGTTCTTC. Translation gives CASGSPSTGTPDYNEQFF.

This clone was counted a few times. V is TRBV6-1 and J is TRBJ1-5; D not certain. Germline V gene sequence: CDR1 MNHNS, CDR2 SASEGT. This CDR3 has 15 residues. Trimming took off 3 bases at V and 4 bases at J, with 13 bases between the two ends. For the CDR3, the DNA is TGTGCCAGCAGTGAGGGAGTGGGGTATAATCAGCCCCAGCATTTT. It is translated as CASSEGVGYNQPQHF.

The chain couples TRBV6-1 to TRBJ2-7; D is unclear. CDR3 size: 11 residues. V lost 3 bases and J lost 3, with 3 bases in between. Looked up from germline, CDR1 is MNHNS and CDR2 is SASEGT. For the CDR3, the DNA is TGTGCCAGCAGTGAGTACTACGAGCAGTACTTC. Translating it yields CASSEYYEQYF.

The genes are TRBV29-1 and TRBJ2-7; 8 bases are shared with TRBD1. The CDR3 consists of 14 residues. Germline V gene sequence: CDR1 SQVTM, CDR2 ANQGSEA. V was clipped by 6 bases and J by 1 base; unmatched bases: 8. The CDR3 DNA sequence: TGCAGCGTCGCATCGGGGACAGGATCCTACGAGCAGTACTTC. Protein sequence: CSVASGTGSYEQYF.

V usage is TRBV6-1 and J usage is TRBJ1-5, with a tentative D call TRBD1 (6 bases). The V and J ends lost 2 bases and 7 bases respectively, with 9 bases between them. CDR1 and CDR2 from the germline V gene are MNHNS and SASEGT. CDR3 size: 13 residues. The CDR3 loop reads CASSETGSQPQHF. Here the CDR3 DNA reads TGTGCCAGCAGTGAAACAGGGAGCCAGCCCCAGCATTTT.

This rearrangement joins TRBV7-9 to TRBJ1-2, with unresolved D. Trimming cost V 1 base and J 2 bases, with 8 bases left between them. The CDR3 contains 14 residues. Germline lookup yields CDR1 SEHNR and CDR2 FQNEAQ (reference sequence). CDR3 sequence reads: CASSLDVENYGYTF. In DNA form, the CDR3 reads TGTGCCAGCAGCTTAGATGTGGAGAACTATGGCTACACCTTC.

CDR3: CASKRGGGGETQYF. The CDR3 DNA sequence: TGTGCCAGCAAAAGGGGAGGTGGGGGAGAGACCCAGTACTTC. The V and J genes are TRBV6-1 and TRBJ2-5; D is perhaps TRBD2 (6 bases). The CDR3 is made up of 14 amino acids. Trimming cost V 7 bases and J 4 bases, with 16 bases left between them. Germline V CDR1 and CDR2: MNHNS, SASEGT.